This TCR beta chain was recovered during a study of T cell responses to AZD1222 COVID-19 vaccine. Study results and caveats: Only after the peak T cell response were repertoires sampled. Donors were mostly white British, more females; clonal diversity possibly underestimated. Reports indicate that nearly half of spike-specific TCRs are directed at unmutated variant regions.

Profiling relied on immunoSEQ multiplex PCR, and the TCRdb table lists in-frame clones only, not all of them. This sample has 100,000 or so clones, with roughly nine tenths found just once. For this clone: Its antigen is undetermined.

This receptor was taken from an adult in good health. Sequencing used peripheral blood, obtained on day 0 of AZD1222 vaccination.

In DNA, the CDR3 is TGTGCCTGGAGTGCCCTCACTGGAAACACCATATATTTT. It encodes CAWSALTGNTIYF. V usage is TRBV30 and J usage is TRBJ1-3, with D unresolved. Trimming cost V 1 base and J 2 bases, with 6 bases left between them. This CDR3 comprises 13 residues. Germline V gives CDR1 GTSNPN, CDR2 SVGIG (reference sequence).